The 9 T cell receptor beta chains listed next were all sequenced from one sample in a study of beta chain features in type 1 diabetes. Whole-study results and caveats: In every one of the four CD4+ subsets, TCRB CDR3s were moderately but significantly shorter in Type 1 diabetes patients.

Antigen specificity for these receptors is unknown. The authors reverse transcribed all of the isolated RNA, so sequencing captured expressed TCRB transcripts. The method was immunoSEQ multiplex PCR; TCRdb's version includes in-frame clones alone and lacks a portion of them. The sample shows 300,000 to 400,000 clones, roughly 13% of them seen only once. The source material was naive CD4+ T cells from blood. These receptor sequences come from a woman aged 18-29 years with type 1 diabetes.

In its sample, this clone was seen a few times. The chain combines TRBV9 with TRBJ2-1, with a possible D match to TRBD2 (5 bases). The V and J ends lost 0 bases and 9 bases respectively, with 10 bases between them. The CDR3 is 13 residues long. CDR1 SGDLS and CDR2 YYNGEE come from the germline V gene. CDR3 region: CASSVVDGSEQFF. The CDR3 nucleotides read TGTGCCAGCAGCGTAGTCGATGGGAGTGAGCAGTTCTTC.

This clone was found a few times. The CDR3 region is CASSVGPWSEQYV. The CDR3, as DNA: TGTGCCAGCAGCGTAGGGCCCTGGAGCGAGCAGTACGTC. The V call is TRBV9, the J call TRBJ2-7, with D hard to call. Trimming took off 0 bases at V and 6 bases at J, with 10 bases between the two ends. The germline CDR1 and CDR2 sequences are SGDLS and YYNGEE. This CDR3 is 13 amino acids long.

The CDR3 is CASRRLAGVPPEQYF. CDR3 coding DNA: TGTGCCAGCAGAAGACTAGCGGGAGTCCCTCCCGAGCAGTACTTC. The chain couples TRBV11-2 to TRBJ2-7, with 12 bases fitting TRBD2. This CDR3 spans 15 amino acids. The trim removed 6 bases at V and 6 bases at J, leaving 9 bases unmatched. Looked up from germline, CDR1 is SGHAT and CDR2 is FQNNGV.

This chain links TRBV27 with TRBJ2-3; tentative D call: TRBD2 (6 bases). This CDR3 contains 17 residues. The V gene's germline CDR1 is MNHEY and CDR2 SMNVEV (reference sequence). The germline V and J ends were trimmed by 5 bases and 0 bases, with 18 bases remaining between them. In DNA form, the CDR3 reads TGTGCCAGCAGTCGGCTGGGGGGAGTCCAAAGCACAGATACGCAGTATTTT. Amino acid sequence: CASSRLGGVQSTDTQYF.

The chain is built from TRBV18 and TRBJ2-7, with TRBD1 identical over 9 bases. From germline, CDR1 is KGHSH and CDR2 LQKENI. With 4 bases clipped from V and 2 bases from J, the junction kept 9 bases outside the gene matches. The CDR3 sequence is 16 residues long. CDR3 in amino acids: CASSRNPGQGAYEQYF. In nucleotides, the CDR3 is TGTGCCAGCTCACGGAACCCGGGACAGGGAGCCTACGAGCAGTACTTC.

The DNA for the CDR3 is TGCGCCAGCAGCTTCGATGTGGGGGGGAATGAGCAGTTCTTC. It is translated as CASSFDVGGNEQFF. V and J are TRBV5-1 and TRBJ2-1; 7 positions match TRBD2. Germline V gene data show CDR1 as SGHRS and CDR2 as YFSETQ. The CDR3 spans 14 residues. V shed 2 bases and J 7 bases; nucleotides not matched to a gene: 6.

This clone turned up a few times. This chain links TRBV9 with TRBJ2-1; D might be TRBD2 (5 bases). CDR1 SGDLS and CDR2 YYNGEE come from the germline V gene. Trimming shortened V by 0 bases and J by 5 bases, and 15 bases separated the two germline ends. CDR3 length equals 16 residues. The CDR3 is CASSVVGSENNNEQFF. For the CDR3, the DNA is TGTGCCAGCAGCGTAGTCGGTAGCGAGAATAACAATGAGCAGTTCTTC.

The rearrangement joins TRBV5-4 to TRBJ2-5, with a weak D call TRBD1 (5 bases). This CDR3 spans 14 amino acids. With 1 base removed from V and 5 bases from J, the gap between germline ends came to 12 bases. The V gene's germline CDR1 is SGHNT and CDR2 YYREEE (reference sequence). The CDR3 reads CASSLSQGRETQYF. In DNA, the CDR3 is TGTGCCAGCAGCTTGAGCCAGGGAAGGGAGACCCAGTACTTC.

CDR3: CASSGTGLDSYEQYF. CDR3 bases: TGTGCCAGCAGTGGTACAGGGTTAGACTCCTACGAGCAGTACTTC. The V and J genes are TRBV27 and TRBJ2-7, with TRBD1 as a possible D gene (6 bases). V was trimmed by 5 bases and J by 0 bases, leaving 14 bases between them. Per germline, CDR1 MNHEY and CDR2 SMNVEV (reference sequence). The length of the CDR3 is 15 residues.